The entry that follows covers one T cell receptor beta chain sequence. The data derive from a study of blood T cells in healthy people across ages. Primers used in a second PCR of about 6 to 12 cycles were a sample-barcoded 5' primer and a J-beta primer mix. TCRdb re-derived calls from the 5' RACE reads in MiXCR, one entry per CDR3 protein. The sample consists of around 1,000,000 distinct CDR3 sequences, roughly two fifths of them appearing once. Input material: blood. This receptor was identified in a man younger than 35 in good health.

CDR3 protein: CASNPRRAGYGELFF. DNA of the CDR3: TGTGCCAGCAATCCGAGACGAGCGGGCTACGGGGAGCTGTTTTTT. The V and J genes are TRBV6-5 and TRBJ2-2; D might be TRBD2 (6 bases). The germline gives CDR1 MNHEY, CDR2 SVGAGI. Trimming stripped 7 bases from V and 7 bases from J, with 19 bases between. The CDR3 loop spans 15 amino acids.